This T cell receptor (beta chain) was found in a study of T cells in Graves' hyperthyroidism and ophthalmopathy. It was RNA transcripts that yielded the amplified TCR beta CDR3 regions. A set of HTBI primers served as the primers for a first-round RT-PCR of the TCR CDR3. TCRdb analysed the multiplex PCR reads with MiXCR anew, one entry per CDR3 protein. The data hold about 360,000 distinct CDR3 sequences, with under 15% observed a single time. Germline loops: CDR1 SGDLS, CDR2 YYNGEE. V lost 2 bases to trimming and J lost 3 bases; unmatched junction nucleotides: 10. The CDR3 has 16 residues. This clonotype occurred many times.

The V call is TRBV9, the J call TRBJ1-2; 7 bases are shared with TRBD1. Sequenced material: blood. The receptor's source is a woman aged 18-35 years with Graves' hyperthyroidism. The CDR3 protein is CASSVAPDRVDYGYTF. The CDR3, as DNA: TGTGCCAGCAGCGTTGCCCCCGACAGGGTAGACTATGGCTACACCTTC.